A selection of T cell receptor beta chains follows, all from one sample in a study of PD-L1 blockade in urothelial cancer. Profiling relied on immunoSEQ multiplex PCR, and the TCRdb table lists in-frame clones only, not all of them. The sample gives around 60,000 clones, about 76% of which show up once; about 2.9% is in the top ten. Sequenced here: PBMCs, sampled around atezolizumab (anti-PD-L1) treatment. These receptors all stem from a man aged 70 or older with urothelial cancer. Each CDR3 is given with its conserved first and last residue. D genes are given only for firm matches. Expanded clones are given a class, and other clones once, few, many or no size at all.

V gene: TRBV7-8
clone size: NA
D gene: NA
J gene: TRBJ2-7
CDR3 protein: CASSFYEEGRLYEQYF
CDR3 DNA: TGTGCCAGCAGCTTCTATGAGGAGGGCCGTCTCTACGAGCAGTACTTC

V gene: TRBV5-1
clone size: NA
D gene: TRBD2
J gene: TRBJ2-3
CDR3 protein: CASSLGGLGVDTQYF
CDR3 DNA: TGCGCCAGCAGCTTGGGGGGACTAGGGGTGGATACGCAGTATTTT

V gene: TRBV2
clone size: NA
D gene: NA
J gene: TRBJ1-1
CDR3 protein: CASREDRNTEAFF
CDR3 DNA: TGTGCCAGCAGGGAGGACAGGAACACTGAAGCTTTCTTT

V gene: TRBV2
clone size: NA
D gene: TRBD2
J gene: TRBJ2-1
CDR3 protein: CASSEDQAGVGFF
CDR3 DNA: TGTGCCAGCAGTGAAGACCAAGCGGGAGTAGGATTCTTC

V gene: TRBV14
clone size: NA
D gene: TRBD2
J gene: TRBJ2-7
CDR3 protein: CASSLGTSGRQYF
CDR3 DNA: TGTGCCAGCAGCCTTGGGACTAGCGGGAGGCAGTACTTC

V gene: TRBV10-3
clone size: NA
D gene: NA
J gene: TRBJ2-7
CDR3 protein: CAISVSSASSYEQYF
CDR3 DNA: TGTGCCATCAGTGTCAGTAGCGCCAGCTCCTACGAGCAGTACTTC

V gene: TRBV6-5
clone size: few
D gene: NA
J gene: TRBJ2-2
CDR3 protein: CASSYGYGGYAGELFF
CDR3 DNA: TGTGCCAGCAGTTACGGATATGGAGGTTACGCCGGGGAGCTGTTTTTT

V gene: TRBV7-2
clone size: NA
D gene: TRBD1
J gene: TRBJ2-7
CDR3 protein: CASSLFSGTGDLYF
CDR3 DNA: TGTGCCAGCAGCTTATTTTCGGGGACAGGGGATCTGTACTTC

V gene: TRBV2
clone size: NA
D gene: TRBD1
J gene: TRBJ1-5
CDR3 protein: CASTTGAQPQHF
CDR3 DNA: TGTGCCAGCACCACAGGGGCTCAGCCCCAGCATTTT

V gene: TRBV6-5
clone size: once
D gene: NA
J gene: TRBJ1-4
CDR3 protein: CASREGTTNEKLFF
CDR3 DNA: TGTGCCAGCAGGGAGGGGACGACTAATGAAAAACTGTTTTTT

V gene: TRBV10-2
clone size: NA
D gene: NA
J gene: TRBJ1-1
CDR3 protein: CASSEDRANTEAFF
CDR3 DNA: TGCGCCAGCAGTGAGGACAGAGCGAACACTGAAGCTTTCTTT

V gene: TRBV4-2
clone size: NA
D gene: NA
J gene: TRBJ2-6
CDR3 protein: CASSQGAHISGANVLTF
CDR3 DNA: TGTGCCAGCAGCCAAGGTGCCCACATCTCTGGGGCCAACGTCCTGACTTTC